These 10 T cell receptor beta chains originate from one sample sequenced in a study of OX40 agonist ivuxolimab in advanced cancers. TCRdb keeps only in-frame clones here, not all; method: immunoSEQ multiplex PCR. The sample includes around 93,000 clones, 85% to 90% seen only once; the top ten take about 1.5%. This specimen was CD4+ or CD8+ T cells sorted from blood, taken in a trial of the OX40 agonist ivuxolimab. Every receptor here comes from an adult with an advanced solid tumor such as melanoma, head and neck, liver or kidney cancer.

In nucleotides, the CDR3 is TGTGCCAGCAGCCCCCGTCGGGCAAATGAGCAGTTCTTC. It encodes CASSPRRANEQFF. This rearrangement joins TRBV11-2 to TRBJ2-1, with unresolved D. There are 13 residues in the CDR3. Trimming cost V 5 bases and J 7 bases, with 12 bases left between them. The germline V gene has CDR1 SGHAT and CDR2 FQNNGV. The complete variable domain, with remaining parts taken from reference TRBV11-2 and TRBJ2-1, reads EAGVAQSPRYKIIEKRQSVAFWCNPISGHATLYWYQQILGQGPKLLIQFQNNGVVDDSQLPKDRFSAERLKGVDSTLKIQPAKLEDSAVYLCASSPRRANEQFFGPGTRLTVL.

This clone was detected once. The V gene is TRBV18, the J gene TRBJ1-2; 7 nucleotides align to TRBD1. The CDR3 spans 14 residues. Per germline, CDR1 KGHSH and CDR2 LQKENI. V shed 3 bases, J shed 2 bases, and the junction held 3 bases outside the gene matches. CDR3 nucleotide sequence: TGTGCCAGCTCACCTCCGGGACAGAACTATGGCTACACCTTC. Translation gives CASSPPGQNYGYTF. The full variable domain, in which reference TRBV18 and TRBJ1-2 provide the parts outside the CDR3, is NAGVMQNPRHLVRRRGQEARLRCSPMKGHSHVYWYRQLPEEGLKFMVYLQKENIIDESGMPKERFSAEFPKEGPSILRIQQVVRGDSAAYFCASSPPGQNYGYTFGSGTRLTVV.

The chain recombines TRBV11-3 with TRBJ2-1, with D possibly being TRBD1 (6 bases). With 4 bases removed from V and 7 bases from J, the gap between germline ends came to 11 bases. The CDR3 spans 13 residues. Per germline, CDR1 SGHNT and CDR2 YENEEA. CDR3 residues: CASSSDSYNEQFF. The CDR3 coding sequence is TGTGCCAGCAGCTCGGACAGTTATAATGAGCAGTTCTTC.

The chain employs TRBV19 and TRBJ1-2; D gene uncertain. With 4 bases removed from V and 0 bases from J, the gap between germline ends came to 9 bases. This CDR3 spans 14 amino acids. Per the germline V gene, CDR1 is LNHDA and CDR2 is SQIVND (reference sequence). CDR3 DNA: TGTGCCAGTAGTAGCGGCAGTTCTAACTATGGCTACACCTTC. Its protein is CASSSGSSNYGYTF.

The chain combines TRBV5-1 with TRBJ1-3; D is perhaps TRBD1 (5 bases). Germline assignment: CDR1 SGHRS and CDR2 YFSETQ. The CDR3 is 17 amino acids. Deletions cut 0 bases from V and 0 bases from J, with 13 bases between. CDR3 in DNA: TGCGCCAGCAGCTTGGCCGGGAGGGGAGGCTCTGGAAACACCATATATTTT. Translated, it gives CASSLAGRGGSGNTIYF.

The chain combines TRBV30 with TRBJ1-1; 9 bases agree with TRBD1. V lost 4 bases to trimming and J lost 5 bases; unmatched junction nucleotides: 14. The CDR3 covers 16 residues. The germline gives CDR1 GTSNPN, CDR2 SVGIG (reference sequence). The chain's CDR3 is CAWTGRPGQGRTEAFF. The CDR3 region has the DNA TGTGCCTGGACAGGTCGCCCCGGACAGGGGAGGACTGAAGCTTTCTTT.

This rearrangement joins TRBV5-1 to TRBJ1-5; no firm D call. The CDR3 spans 14 residues. Germline CDR1 SGHRS, CDR2 YFSETQ. V lost 4 bases and J lost 2, with 10 bases in between. In DNA, the CDR3 is TGCGCCAGCAGCCCGTGGACGGGCAATCAGCCCCAGCATTTT. Protein product: CASSPWTGNQPQHF.

This clone appeared once. The chain is built from TRBV7-6 and TRBJ2-3; TRBD2 matches 7 bases. The CDR3 runs 14 residues. V shed 5 bases, J shed 4 bases, and the junction held 6 bases outside the gene matches. Germline CDR1 SGHVS, CDR2 FNYEAQ. CDR3 nucleotide sequence: TGTGCCAGCAGCCGGACTAGAGGGGCAGATACGCAGTATTTT. This gives the protein CASSRTRGADTQYF.

The gene calls are TRBV11-2 and TRBJ1-5; possible D gene TRBD1, 5 bases. Germline lookup yields CDR1 SGHAT and CDR2 FQNNGV. Trimming took off 1 base at V and 7 bases at J, with 8 bases between the two ends. This CDR3 is 13 amino acids long. Here the CDR3 reads CASSLVGVQPQHF. The CDR3 DNA follows: TGTGCCAGCAGCTTAGTGGGGGTCCAGCCCCAGCATTTT.

V usage is TRBV5-1 and J usage is TRBJ2-3, with D unclear. Germline loops: CDR1 SGHRS, CDR2 YFSETQ. With 0 bases removed from V and 5 bases from J, the gap between germline ends came to 7 bases. The length of the CDR3 is 13 residues. The chain's CDR3 is CASSLEIQDTQYF. CDR3 sequence (DNA): TGCGCCAGCAGCTTGGAGATTCAAGATACGCAGTATTTT.